This T cell receptor (beta chain) emerged from a study of PD-1 blockade in classical Hodgkin lymphoma. Study details: Nivolumab dosing for patients was 3 mg/kg, administered intravenously every 2 weeks. Points from the study as a whole: Researchers reported that CD4+ TCR diversity, though not CD8+, rose significantly by C4D1. Complete responders started with a diversity level that resembled newly diagnosed patients at baseline. Healthy donors reportedly exceeded newly diagnosed patients in baseline TCR diversity.

Of note for this clone: Its antigen is undetermined.

Sequencing was performed with immunoSEQ multiplex PCR; in TCRdb, only in-frame clones are kept and a portion is missing. The data hold over 6,500 clones, with 75% to 80% observed a single time. This CDR3 region has 14 residues. V was cut by 1 base and J by 3 bases, with 10 bases left in between. CDR1 MGHRA and CDR2 YSYEKL come from the germline V gene. Time point here: cycle 4 day 1 (C4D1), after 5 to 7 weeks of nivolumab. Every patient was affected by relapse after autologous stem cell transplantation, while exposure to brentuximab vedotin was not uniform. The V and J genes are TRBV4-1 and TRBJ2-7, with D tentatively TRBD1 (5 bases). The TCR was taken from a human donor with classical Hodgkin lymphoma. Sequenced material: peripheral blood mononuclear cells (PBMCs), taken before the fourth cycle of nivolumab. The CDR3 nucleotides are TGCGCCAGCAGCCAAGGAACAGGAGACTACGAGCAGTACTTC. It yields the protein CASSQGTGDYEQYF.